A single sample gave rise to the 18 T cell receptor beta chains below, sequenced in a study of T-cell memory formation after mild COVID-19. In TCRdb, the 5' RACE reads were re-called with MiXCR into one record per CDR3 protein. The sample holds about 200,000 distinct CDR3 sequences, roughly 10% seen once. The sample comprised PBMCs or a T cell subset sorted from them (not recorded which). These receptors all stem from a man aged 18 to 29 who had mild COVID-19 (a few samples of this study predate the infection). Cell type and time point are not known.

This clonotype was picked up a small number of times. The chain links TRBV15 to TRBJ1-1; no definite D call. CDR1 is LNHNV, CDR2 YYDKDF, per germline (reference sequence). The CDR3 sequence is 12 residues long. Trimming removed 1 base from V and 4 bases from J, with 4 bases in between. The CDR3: CATSRVGTEAFF. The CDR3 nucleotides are TGTGCCACCAGCAGAGTTGGCACTGAAGCTTTCTTT.

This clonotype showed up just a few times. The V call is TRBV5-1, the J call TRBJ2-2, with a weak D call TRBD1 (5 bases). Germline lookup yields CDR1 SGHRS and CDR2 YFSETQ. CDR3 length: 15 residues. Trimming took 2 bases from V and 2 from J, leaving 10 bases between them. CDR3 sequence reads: CASSFTGRNTGELFF. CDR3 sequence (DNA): TGCGCCAGCAGCTTTACAGGTCGTAACACCGGGGAGCTGTTTTTT.

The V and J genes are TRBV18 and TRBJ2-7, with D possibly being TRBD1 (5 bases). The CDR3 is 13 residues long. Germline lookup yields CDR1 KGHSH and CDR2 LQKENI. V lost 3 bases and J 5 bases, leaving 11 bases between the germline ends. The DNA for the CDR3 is TGTGCCAGCTCACCCTCAGGGCCCAACGAGCAGTACGTC. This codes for CASSPSGPNEQYV.

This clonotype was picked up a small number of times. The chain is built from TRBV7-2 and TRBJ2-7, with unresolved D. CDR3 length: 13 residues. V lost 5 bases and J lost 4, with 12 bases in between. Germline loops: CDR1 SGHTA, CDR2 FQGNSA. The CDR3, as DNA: TGTGCCAGCAGCCCCGCGGTCGAATACGAGCAGTACGTC. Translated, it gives CASSPAVEYEQYV.

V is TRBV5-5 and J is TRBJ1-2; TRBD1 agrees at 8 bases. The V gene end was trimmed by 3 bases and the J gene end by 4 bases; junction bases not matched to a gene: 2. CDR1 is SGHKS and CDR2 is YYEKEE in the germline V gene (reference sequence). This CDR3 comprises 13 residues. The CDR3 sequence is CASSWDRSYGYTF. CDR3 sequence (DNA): TGTGCCAGCAGCTGGGACAGGAGCTATGGCTACACCTTC.

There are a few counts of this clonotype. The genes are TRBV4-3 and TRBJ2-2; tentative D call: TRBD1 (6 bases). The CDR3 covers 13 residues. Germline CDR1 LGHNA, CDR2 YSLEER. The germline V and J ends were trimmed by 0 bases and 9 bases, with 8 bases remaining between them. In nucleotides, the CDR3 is TGCGCCAGCAGCCAAGACAGGGGCCGGGAGCTGTTTTTT. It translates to CASSQDRGRELFF.

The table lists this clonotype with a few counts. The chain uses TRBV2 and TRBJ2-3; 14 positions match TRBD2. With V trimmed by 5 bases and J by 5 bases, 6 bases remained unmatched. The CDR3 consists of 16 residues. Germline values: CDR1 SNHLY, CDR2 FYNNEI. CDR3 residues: CASSMTSGGAGDTQYF. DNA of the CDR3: TGTGCCAGCAGTATGACTAGCGGGGGGGCCGGAGATACGCAGTATTTT.

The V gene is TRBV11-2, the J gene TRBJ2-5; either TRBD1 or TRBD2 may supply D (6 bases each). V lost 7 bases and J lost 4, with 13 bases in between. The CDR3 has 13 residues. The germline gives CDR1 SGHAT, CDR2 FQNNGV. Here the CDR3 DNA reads TGTGCCAGCATAGGAGGGGGGAGAGAGACCCAGTACTTC. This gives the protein CASIGGGRETQYF.

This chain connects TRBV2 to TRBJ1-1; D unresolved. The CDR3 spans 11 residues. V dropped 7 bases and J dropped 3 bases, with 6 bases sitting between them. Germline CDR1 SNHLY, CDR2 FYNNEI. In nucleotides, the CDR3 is TGTGCCAGCACTATAGACACTGAAGCTTTCTTT. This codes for CASTIDTEAFF.

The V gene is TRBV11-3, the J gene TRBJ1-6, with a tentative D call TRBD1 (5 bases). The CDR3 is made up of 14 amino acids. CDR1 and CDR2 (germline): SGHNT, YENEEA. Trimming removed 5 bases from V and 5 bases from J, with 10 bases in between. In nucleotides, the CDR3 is TGTGCCAGCAGCCCAGGAGGGGATAATTCACCCCTCCACTTT. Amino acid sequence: CASSPGGDNSPLHF.

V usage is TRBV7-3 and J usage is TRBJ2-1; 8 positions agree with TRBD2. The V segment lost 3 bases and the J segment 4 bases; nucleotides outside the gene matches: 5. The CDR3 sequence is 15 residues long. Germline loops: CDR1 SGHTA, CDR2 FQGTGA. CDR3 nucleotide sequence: TGTGCCAGCAGCTTTAGCGGGGACGGATACAATGAGCAGTTCTTC. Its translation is CASSFSGDGYNEQFF.

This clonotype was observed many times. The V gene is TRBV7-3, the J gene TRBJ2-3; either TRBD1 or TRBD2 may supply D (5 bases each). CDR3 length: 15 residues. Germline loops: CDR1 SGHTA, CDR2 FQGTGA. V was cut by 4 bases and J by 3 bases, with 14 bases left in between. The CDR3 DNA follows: TGTGCCAGCAGCTCCGGGACGGGGCGAACAGATACGCAGTATTTT. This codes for CASSSGTGRTDTQYF. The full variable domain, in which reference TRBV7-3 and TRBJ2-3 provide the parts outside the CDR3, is GAGVSQTPSNKVTEKGKYVELRCDPISGHTALYWYRQSLGQGPEFLIYFQGTGAADDSGLPNDRFFAVRPEGSVSTLKIQRTERGDSAVYLCASSSGTGRTDTQYFGPGTRLTVL.

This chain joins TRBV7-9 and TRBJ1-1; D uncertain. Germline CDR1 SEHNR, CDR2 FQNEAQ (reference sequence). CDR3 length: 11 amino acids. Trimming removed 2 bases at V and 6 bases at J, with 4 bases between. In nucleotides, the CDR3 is TGTGCCAGCAGCTTACAACCTGAAGCTTTCTTT. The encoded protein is CASSLQPEAFF.

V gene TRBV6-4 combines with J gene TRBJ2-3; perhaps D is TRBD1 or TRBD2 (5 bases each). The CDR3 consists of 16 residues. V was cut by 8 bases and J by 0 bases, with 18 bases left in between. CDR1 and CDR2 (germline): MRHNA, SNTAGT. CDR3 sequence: CASRSKPGRSTDTQYF. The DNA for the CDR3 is TGTGCCAGCCGCTCGAAACCGGGACGGAGCACAGATACGCAGTATTTT.

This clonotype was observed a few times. CDR3 region: CASKPALGQGGNQPQHF. CDR3 bases: TGTGCCAGCAAACCGGCGCTCGGGCAGGGTGGCAATCAGCCCCAGCATTTT. The rearrangement links TRBV6-1 to TRBJ1-5, with D maybe TRBD1 (5 bases). CDR1 and CDR2 from the germline V gene are MNHNS and SASEGT. The CDR3 is 17 residues long. The ends were cut back, 7 bases at V and 2 bases at J, with 21 bases in the middle.

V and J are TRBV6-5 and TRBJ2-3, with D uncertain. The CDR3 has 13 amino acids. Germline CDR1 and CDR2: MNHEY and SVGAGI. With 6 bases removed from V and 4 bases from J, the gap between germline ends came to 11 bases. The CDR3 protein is CASSLLFADTQYF. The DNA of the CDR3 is TGTGCCAGCAGCCTCCTGTTCGCAGATACGCAGTATTTT.

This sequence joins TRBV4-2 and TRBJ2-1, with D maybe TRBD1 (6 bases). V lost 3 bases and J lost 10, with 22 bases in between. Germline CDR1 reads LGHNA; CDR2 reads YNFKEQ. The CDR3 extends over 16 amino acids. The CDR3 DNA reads TGTGCCAGCAGCCATGGTCGAGACAGGCGTCAGGGGGAGCAGTTCTTC. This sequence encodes CASSHGRDRRQGEQFF.

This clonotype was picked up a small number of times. DNA for the CDR3: TGCAGTGCCCAGGGGACTAGCGGCACAGATACGCAGTATTTT. Its protein is CSAQGTSGTDTQYF. This chain connects TRBV20-1 to TRBJ2-3; 10 bases align to TRBD2. Unmatched junction bases numbered 4, after V lost 6 bases and J lost 1 base. In germline, CDR1 is DFQATT, CDR2 SNEGSKA (reference sequence). This CDR3 has 14 residues.